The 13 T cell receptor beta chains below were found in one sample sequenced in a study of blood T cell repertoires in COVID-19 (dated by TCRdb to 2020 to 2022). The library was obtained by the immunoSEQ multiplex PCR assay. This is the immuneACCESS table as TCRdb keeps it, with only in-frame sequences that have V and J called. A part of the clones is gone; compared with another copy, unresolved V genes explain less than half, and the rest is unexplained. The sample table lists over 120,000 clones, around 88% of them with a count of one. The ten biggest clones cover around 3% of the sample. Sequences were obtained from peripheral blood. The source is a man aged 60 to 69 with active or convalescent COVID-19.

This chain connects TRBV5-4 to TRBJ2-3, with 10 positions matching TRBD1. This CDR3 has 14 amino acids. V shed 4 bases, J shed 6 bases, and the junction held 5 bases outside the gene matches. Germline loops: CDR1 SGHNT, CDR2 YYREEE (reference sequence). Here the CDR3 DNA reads TGTGCCAGCAGCCGAGGACAGGGGGGGGATACGCAGTATTTT. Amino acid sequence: CASSRGQGGDTQYF.

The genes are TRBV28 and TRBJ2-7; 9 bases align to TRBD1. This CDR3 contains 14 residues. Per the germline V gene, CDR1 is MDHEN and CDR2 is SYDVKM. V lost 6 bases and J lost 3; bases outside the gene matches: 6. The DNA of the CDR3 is TGTGCCAGCAGCCTCGGGACAGGGATCTACGAGCAGTACTTC. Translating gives CASSLGTGIYEQYF.

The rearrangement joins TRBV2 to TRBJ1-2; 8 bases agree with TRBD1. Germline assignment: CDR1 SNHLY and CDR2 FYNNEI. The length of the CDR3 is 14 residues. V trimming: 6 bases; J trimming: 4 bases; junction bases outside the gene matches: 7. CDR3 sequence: CASRRQGMGYGYTF. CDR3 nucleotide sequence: TGTGCCAGCAGAAGACAGGGGATGGGCTATGGCTACACCTTC.

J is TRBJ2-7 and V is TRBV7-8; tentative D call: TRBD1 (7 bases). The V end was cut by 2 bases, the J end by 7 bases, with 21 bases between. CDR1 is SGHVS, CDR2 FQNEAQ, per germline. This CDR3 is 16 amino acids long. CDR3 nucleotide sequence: TGTGCCAGCAGCTTACCCGGGGGCCAGGGGGTGCGAGAGCAGTACTTC. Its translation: CASSLPGGQGVREQYF.

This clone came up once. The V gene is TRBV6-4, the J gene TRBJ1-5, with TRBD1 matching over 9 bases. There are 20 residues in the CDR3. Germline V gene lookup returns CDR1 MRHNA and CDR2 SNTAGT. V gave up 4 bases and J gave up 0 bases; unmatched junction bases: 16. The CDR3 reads CASSGPMGTGRLYSNQPQHF. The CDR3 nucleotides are TGTGCCAGCAGTGGACCTATGGGGACAGGGAGACTCTATAGCAATCAGCCCCAGCATTTT.

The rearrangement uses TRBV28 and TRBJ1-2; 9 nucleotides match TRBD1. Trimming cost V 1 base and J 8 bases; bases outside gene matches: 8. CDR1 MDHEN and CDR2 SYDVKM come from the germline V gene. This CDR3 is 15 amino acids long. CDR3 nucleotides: TGTGCCAGCAGTTTATTGACAGGGGGGGATGCGGGCTACACCTTC. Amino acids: CASSLLTGGDAGYTF.

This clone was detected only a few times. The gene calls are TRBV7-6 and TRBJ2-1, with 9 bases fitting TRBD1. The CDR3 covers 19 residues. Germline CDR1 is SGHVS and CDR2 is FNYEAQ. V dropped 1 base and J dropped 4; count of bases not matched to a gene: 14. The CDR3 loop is CASSLVPQSRDRAYNEQFF. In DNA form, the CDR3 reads TGTGCCAGCAGCTTAGTCCCCCAGTCACGGGACAGGGCGTACAATGAGCAGTTCTTC.

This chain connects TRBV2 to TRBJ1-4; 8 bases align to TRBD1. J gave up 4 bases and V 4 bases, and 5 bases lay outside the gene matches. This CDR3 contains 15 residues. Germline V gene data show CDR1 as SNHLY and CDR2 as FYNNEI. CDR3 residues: CASSGQGPLNEKLFF. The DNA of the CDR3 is TGTGCCAGCAGTGGACAGGGGCCTCTTAATGAAAAACTGTTTTTT.

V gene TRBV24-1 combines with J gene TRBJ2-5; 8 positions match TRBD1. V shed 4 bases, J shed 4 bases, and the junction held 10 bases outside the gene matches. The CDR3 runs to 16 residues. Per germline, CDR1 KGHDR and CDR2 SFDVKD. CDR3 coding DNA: TGTGCCACCAGTGACTCGGACAGGGAAGGGGGAGAGACCCAGTACTTC. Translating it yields CATSDSDREGGETQYF.

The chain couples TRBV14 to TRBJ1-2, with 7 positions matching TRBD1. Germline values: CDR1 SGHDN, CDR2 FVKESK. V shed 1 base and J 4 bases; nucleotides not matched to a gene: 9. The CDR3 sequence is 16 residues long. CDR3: CASSQGLTGFGYGYTF. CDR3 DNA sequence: TGTGCCAGCAGCCAAGGTCTGACAGGGTTTGGCTATGGCTACACCTTC. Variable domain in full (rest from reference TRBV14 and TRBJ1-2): EAGVTQFPSHSVIEKGQTVTLRCDPISGHDNLYWYRRVMGKEIKFLLHFVKESKQDESGMPNNRFLAERTGGTYSTLKVQPAELEDSGVYFCASSQGLTGFGYGYTFGSGTRLTVV.

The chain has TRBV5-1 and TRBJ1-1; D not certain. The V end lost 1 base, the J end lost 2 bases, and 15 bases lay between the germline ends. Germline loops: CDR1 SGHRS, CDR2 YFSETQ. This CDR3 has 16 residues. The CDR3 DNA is TGCGCCAGCAGCTTGAGCGCTGTTGGATTTAACACTGAAGCTTTCTTT. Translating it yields CASSLSAVGFNTEAFF.

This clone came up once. The CDR3 DNA sequence: TGTGCCAGCAGCAGACAGGTCGCGAACACTGAAGCTTTCTTT. Translating gives CASSRQVANTEAFF. The chain joins TRBV21-1 to TRBJ1-1; whether TRBD1, the table's D call, matches the DNA was not checked. TRBV21-1 is designated a pseudogene. This CDR3 is 14 amino acids long.

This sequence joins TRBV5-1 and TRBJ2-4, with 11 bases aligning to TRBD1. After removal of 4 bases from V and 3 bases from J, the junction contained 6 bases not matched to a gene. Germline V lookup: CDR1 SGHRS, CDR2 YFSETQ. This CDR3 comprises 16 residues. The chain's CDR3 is CASSHKGTGGKNIQYF. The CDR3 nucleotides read TGCGCCAGCAGCCATAAAGGGACAGGGGGCAAAAACATTCAGTACTTC.